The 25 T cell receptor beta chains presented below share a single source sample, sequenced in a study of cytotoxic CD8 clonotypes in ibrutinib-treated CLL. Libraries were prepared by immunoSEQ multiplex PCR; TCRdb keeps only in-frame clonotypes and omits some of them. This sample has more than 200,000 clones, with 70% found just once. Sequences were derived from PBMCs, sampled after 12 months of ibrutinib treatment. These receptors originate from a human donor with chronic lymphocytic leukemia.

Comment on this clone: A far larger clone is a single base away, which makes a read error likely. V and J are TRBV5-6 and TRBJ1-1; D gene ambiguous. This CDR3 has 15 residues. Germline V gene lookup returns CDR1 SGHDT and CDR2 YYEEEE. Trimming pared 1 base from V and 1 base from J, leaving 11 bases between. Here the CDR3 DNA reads TGTGCCAGCAGCTTGAGACCTGTGACGAACACTGAAGCTTTCTTT. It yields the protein CASSLRPVTNTEAFF.

The CDR3 spells CASTVQRNQPQHF. The CDR3 region has the DNA TGTGCCAGCACCGTACAGCGAAATCAGCCCCAGCATTTT. The chain uses TRBV6-6 and TRBJ1-5; D gene uncertain. Per the germline V gene, CDR1 is MNHNY and CDR2 is SVGAGI (reference sequence). The germline V and J ends were trimmed by 7 bases and 4 bases, with 11 bases remaining between them. This CDR3 comprises 13 residues.

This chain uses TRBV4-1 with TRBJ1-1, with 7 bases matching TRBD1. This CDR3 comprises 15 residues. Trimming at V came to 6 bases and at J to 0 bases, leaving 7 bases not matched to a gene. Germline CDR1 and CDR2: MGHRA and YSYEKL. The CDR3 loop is CASRNPGGLNTEAFF. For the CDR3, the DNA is TGCGCCAGCAGGAACCCAGGGGGGTTGAACACTGAAGCTTTCTTT.

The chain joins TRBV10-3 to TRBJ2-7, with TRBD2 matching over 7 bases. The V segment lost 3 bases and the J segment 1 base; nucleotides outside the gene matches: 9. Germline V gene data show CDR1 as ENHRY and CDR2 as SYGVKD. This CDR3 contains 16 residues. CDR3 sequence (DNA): TGTGCCATCAGTGATGGGGGGAGGGTTCGGTCCTACGAGCAGTACTTC. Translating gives CAISDGGRVRSYEQYF.

The CDR3 sequence: CASSLVTRPQTQYF. CDR3 DNA: TGTGCCAGCAGCTTAGTAACGAGGCCCCAGACGCAGTATTTT. The rearrangement uses TRBV7-2 and TRBJ2-3; D gene ambiguous. V was clipped by 1 base and J by 9 bases, with 14 bases between them. The CDR3 totals 14 residues. Germline V CDR1 and CDR2: SGHTA, FQGNSA.

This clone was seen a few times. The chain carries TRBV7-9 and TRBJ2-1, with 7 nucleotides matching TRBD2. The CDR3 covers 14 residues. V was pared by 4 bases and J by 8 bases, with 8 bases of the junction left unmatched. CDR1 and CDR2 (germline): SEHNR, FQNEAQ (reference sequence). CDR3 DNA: TGTGCCAGCAGCTCTAGCGGCCTAAACGATGAGCAGTTCTTC. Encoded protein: CASSSSGLNDEQFF.

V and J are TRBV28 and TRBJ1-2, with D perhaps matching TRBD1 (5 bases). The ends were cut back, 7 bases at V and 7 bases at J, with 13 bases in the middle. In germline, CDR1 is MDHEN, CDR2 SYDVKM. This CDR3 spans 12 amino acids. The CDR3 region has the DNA TGTGCCAGCACCCGGGGGTATCGTGGCTACACCTTC. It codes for CASTRGYRGYTF.

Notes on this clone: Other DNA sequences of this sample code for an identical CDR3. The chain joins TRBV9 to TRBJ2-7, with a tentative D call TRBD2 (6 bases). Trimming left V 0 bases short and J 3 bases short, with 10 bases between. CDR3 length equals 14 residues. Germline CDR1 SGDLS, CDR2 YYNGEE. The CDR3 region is CASSVGGSGYEQYF. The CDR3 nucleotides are TGTGCCAGCAGCGTAGGGGGTAGCGGCTACGAGCAGTACTTC. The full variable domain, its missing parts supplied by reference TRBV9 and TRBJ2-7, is DSGVTQTPKHLITATGQRVTLRCSPRSGDLSVYWYQQSLDQGLQFLIQYYNGEERAKGNILERFSAQQFPDLHSELNLSSLELGDSALYFCASSVGGSGYEQYFGPGTRLTVT.

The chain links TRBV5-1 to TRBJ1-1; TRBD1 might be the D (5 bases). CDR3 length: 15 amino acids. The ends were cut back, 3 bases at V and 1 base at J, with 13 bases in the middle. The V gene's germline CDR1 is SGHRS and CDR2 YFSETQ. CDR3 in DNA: TGCGCCAGCAGCTGGGACCTAACCTCGAACACTGAAGCTTTCTTT. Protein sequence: CASSWDLTSNTEAFF.

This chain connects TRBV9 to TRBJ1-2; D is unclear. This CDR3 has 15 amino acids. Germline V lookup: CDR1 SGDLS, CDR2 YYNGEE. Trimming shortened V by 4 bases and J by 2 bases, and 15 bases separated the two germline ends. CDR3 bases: TGTGCCAGCAGCATTGGGCCCAACCCCAACTATGGCTACACCTTC. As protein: CASSIGPNPNYGYTF.

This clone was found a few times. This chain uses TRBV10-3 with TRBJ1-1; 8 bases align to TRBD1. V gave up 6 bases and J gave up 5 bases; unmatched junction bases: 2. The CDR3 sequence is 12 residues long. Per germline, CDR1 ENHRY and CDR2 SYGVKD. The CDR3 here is CAIRGTGTEAFF. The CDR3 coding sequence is TGTGCCATCAGGGGGACAGGTACTGAAGCTTTCTTT.

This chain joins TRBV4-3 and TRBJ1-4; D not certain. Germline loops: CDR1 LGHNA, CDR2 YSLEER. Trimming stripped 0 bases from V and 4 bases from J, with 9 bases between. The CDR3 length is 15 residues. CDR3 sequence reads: CASSQDWGYNEKLFF. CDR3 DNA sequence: TGCGCCAGCAGCCAAGATTGGGGTTATAATGAAAAACTGTTTTTT.

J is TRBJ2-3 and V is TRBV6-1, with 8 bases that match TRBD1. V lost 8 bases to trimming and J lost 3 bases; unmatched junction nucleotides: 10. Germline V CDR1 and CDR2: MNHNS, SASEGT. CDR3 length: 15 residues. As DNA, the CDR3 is TGTGCCAGCGAGATTGCAGGGGGCCCGACAGATACGCAGTATTTT. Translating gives CASEIAGGPTDTQYF.

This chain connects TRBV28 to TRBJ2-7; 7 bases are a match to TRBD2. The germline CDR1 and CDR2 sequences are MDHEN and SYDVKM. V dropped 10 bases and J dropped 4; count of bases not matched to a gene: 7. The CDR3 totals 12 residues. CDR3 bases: TGTGCCACCATTCTGGGGGGGTACGAGCAGTACTTC. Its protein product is CATILGGYEQYF.

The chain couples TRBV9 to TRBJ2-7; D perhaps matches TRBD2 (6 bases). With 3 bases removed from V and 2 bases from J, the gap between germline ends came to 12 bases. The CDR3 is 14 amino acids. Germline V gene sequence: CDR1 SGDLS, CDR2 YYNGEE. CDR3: CASSGGDGTYEQYF. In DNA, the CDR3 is TGTGCCAGCAGCGGCGGGGACGGGACCTACGAGCAGTACTTC.

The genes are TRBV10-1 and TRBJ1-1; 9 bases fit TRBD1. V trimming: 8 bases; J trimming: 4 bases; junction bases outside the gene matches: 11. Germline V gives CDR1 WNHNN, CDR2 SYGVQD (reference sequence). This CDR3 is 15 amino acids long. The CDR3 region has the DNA TGCGCCAGCCAACCGGGACAGGGTAGGGGCACTGAAGCTTTCTTT. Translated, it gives CASQPGQGRGTEAFF.

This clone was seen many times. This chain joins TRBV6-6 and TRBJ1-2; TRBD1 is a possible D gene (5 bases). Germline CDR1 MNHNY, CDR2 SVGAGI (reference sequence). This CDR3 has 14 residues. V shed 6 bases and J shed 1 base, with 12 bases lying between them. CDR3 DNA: TGTGCCAGCAGGAAGAGGGGCCTTAACTATGGCTACACCTTC. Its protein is CASRKRGLNYGYTF.

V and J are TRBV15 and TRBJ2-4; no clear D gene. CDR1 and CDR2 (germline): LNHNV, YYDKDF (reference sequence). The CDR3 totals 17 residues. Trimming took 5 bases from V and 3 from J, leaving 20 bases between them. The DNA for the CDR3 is TGTGCCACCAGCCAGTTTGCGTCCTCGGTTGTCAAAAACATTCAGTACTTC. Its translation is CATSQFASSVVKNIQYF.

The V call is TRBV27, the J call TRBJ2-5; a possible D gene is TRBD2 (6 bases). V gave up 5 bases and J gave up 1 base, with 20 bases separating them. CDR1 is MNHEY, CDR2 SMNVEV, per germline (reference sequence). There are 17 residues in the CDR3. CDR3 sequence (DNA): TGTGCCAGCAGTCCCCCGGGGGTAACCCTGTCCCAAGAGACCCAGTACTTC. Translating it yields CASSPPGVTLSQETQYF.

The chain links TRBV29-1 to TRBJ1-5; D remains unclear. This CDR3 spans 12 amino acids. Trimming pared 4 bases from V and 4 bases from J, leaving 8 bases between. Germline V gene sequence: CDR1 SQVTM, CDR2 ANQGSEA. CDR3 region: CSVVGENQPQHF. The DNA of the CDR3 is TGCAGCGTTGTCGGGGAGAATCAGCCCCAGCATTTT.

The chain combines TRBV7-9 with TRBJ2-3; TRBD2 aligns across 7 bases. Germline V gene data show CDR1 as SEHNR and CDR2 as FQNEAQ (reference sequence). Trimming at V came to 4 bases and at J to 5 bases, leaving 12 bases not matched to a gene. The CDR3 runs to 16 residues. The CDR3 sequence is CASSWFTGASGDTQYF. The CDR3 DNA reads TGTGCCAGCAGCTGGTTCACTGGGGCTAGCGGAGATACGCAGTATTTT.

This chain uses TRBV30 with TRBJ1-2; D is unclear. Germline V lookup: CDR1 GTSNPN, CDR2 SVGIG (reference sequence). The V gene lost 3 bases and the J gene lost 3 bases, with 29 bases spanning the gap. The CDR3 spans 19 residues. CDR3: CAWSLKREGTRSADYGYTF. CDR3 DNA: TGTGCCTGGAGCCTAAAAAGAGAGGGTACGCGGTCGGCGGACTATGGCTACACCTTC.

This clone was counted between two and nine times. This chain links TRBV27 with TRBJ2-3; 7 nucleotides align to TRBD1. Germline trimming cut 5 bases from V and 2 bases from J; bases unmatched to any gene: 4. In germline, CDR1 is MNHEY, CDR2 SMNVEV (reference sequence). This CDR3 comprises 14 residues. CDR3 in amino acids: CASSQGQSTDTQYF. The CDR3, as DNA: TGTGCCAGCAGTCAGGGACAGTCCACAGATACGCAGTATTTT.

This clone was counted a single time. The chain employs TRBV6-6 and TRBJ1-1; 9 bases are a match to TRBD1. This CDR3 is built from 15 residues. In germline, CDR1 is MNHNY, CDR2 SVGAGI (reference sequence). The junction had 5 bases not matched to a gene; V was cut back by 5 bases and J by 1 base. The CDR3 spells CASSDVDRGNTEAFF. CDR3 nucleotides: TGTGCCAGCAGTGACGTGGACAGGGGGAACACTGAAGCTTTCTTT.

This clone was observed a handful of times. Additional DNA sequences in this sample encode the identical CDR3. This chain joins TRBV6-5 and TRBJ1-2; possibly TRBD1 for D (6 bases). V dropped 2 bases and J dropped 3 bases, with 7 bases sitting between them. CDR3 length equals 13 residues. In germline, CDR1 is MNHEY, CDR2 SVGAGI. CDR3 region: CASSYEGDYGYTF. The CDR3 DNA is TGTGCCAGCAGTTACGAGGGGGACTATGGCTACACCTTC.